This TCR beta chain stems from a study of patients and donors after allogeneic stem cell transplantation. The CDR3 has 14 residues. Germline CDR1 is LNHDA and CDR2 is SQIVND (reference sequence). V shed 7 bases, J shed 9 bases, and the junction held 9 bases outside the gene matches. One entry per CDR3 protein, called by TCRdb with MiXCR from the RT-PCR reads. Here the sample spans 50,000 to 60,000 distinct CDR3 sequences, less than 15% being singletons. This chain links TRBV19 with TRBJ2-1; 10 bases agree with TRBD2. The clonotype comes from a human donor who was either an allogeneic HSCT recipient or a stem cell or donor lymphocyte infusion donor (not recorded which). It is not recorded whose cells these are; they may come from a transplant donor. Sequencing input: blood, either unsorted or a sorted T cell fraction (not recorded which). The CDR3 sequence: CASTGLAGEGEQFF. CDR3 bases: TGTGCCAGTACCGGCCTAGCGGGAGAGGGTGAGCAGTTCTTC. Complete variable domain (other parts from reference TRBV19 and TRBJ2-1): DGGITQSPKYLFRKEGQNVTLSCEQNLNHDAMYWYRQDPGQGLRLIYYSQIVNDFQKGDIAEGYSVSREKKESFPLTVTSAQKNPTAFYLCASTGLAGEGEQFFGPGTRLTVL.